The present T cell receptor beta chain was sequenced within a study of blood T cell repertoires in COVID-19. Across the study: The cDNA or gDNA used as material had been derived from T cells, B-cell-depleted T cells, or PBMCs.

Deletions cut 0 bases from V and 3 bases from J, with 17 bases between. Germline CDR1 LGHDT, CDR2 YNNKEL (reference sequence). The CDR3 totals 17 residues. Profiled with immunoSEQ multiplex PCR; TCRdb holds only in-frame clones, not every one. Of roughly 100,000 clones in the sample, about 85% are singletons; the top ten hold approximately 2%. Sample: peripheral blood. The TCR was taken from a man in his fifties with active COVID-19. The V and J genes are TRBV3-1 (or the pseudogene TRBV3-2) and TRBJ2-5; D may be TRBD2 (7 bases). The CDR3 DNA reads TGTGCCAGCAGCCAAGACCCACCGGCGGGGGCTGAAGAGACCCAGTACTTC. It encodes CASSQDPPAGAEETQYF.